The rows below give T cell receptor beta chains drawn from one sample of a study of T cells after posttransplantation cyclophosphamide. The table came from immunoSEQ multiplex PCR; TCRdb's copy has only in-frame clones and leaves some out. The data show tens of thousands of clones, 78% seen once. The sample consisted of CD4+ T cells sorted from blood, taken roughly 1,900 days after a stem cell transplant with posttransplant cyclophosphamide. These receptors were collected from a female patient aged 40-50 years who received an allogeneic stem cell transplant from a related donor, was CMV-positive, and had no GVHD. Some T cells may arise from the graft donor. CDR3s include the opening cysteine and the closing phenylalanine or tryptophan. The order of the fields is D gene, clone size, J gene, V gene, CDR3 protein, CDR3 DNA. The D gene is left open where the match is weak. Part of the rows lack a size; the others show once, few, many or a class for expanded clones.

d_gene: NA
abundance: NA
j_gene: TRBJ1-4
v_gene: TRBV29-1
CDR3aa: CSVRLATNEKLFF
CDR3nt: TGCAGCGTTCGGCTAGCAACTAATGAAAAACTGTTTTTT

d_gene: NA
abundance: NA
j_gene: TRBJ2-3
v_gene: TRBV2
CDR3aa: CASSPAGFSTDTQYF
CDR3nt: TGTGCCAGCAGCCCGGCGGGGTTCAGCACAGATACGCAGTATTTT

d_gene: NA
abundance: NA
j_gene: TRBJ2-7
v_gene: TRBV6-5
CDR3aa: CASSPARGGGYEQYF
CDR3nt: TGTGCCAGCAGCCCCGCCCGTGGGGGAGGCTACGAGCAGTACTTC

d_gene: TRBD1
abundance: few
j_gene: TRBJ2-1
v_gene: TRBV5-1
CDR3aa: CASSLLPRGSPTDEQFF
CDR3nt: TGCGCCAGCAGCTTGTTGCCCAGGGGGAGCCCTACTGATGAGCAGTTCTTC

d_gene: NA
abundance: NA
j_gene: TRBJ2-5
v_gene: TRBV6-5
CDR3aa: CASSYYRSLQETQYF
CDR3nt: TGTGCCAGCAGTTACTACAGGAGCCTACAAGAGACCCAGTACTTC

d_gene: NA
abundance: NA
j_gene: TRBJ1-3
v_gene: TRBV5-1
CDR3aa: CASSLVGAGRGTAGNTIYF
CDR3nt: TGCGCCAGCAGCTTGGTTGGCGCAGGGAGAGGGACTGCTGGAAACACCATATATTTT

d_gene: TRBD1
abundance: NA
j_gene: TRBJ2-7
v_gene: TRBV9
CDR3aa: CASSVGIQGAYEQYF
CDR3nt: TGTGCCAGCAGCGTAGGGATACAGGGGGCCTACGAGCAGTACTTC

d_gene: NA
abundance: few
j_gene: TRBJ1-2
v_gene: TRBV9
CDR3aa: CASSVASGGYTF
CDR3nt: TGTGCCAGCAGCGTAGCGAGCGGGGGCTACACCTTC

d_gene: NA
abundance: NA
j_gene: TRBJ1-2
v_gene: TRBV9
CDR3aa: CASSVDNNYGYTF
CDR3nt: TGTGCCAGCAGCGTAGACAATAACTATGGCTACACCTTC

d_gene: NA
abundance: once
j_gene: TRBJ2-1
v_gene: TRBV7-3
CDR3aa: CASSLTAAGRANEQFF
CDR3nt: TGTGCCAGCAGCCTGACGGCGGCGGGACGGGCCAATGAGCAGTTCTTC

d_gene: NA
abundance: NA
j_gene: TRBJ2-5
v_gene: TRBV6-1
CDR3aa: CASTSTRGYQETQYF
CDR3nt: TGTGCCAGCACCTCGACCCGGGGGTACCAAGAGACCCAGTACTTC

d_gene: NA
abundance: NA
j_gene: TRBJ1-2
v_gene: TRBV4-2
CDR3aa: CASSQDPARHYGYTF
CDR3nt: TGTGCCAGCAGCCAAGACCCTGCCAGGCACTATGGCTACACCTTC

d_gene: NA
abundance: once
j_gene: TRBJ1-1
v_gene: TRBV5-1
CDR3aa: CASSSAGNTEAFF
CDR3nt: TGCGCCAGCAGTTCTGCGGGGAACACTGAAGCTTTCTTT

d_gene: NA
abundance: NA
j_gene: TRBJ1-1
v_gene: TRBV7-3
CDR3aa: CASSLGGVGSGAFF
CDR3nt: TGTGCCAGCAGCTTAGGCGGCGTTGGTTCCGGAGCTTTCTTT

d_gene: TRBD2
abundance: few
j_gene: TRBJ2-1
v_gene: TRBV4-1
CDR3aa: CASSHLAGGNNEQFF
CDR3nt: TGCGCCAGCAGCCATCTAGCGGGGGGAAACAATGAGCAGTTCTTC

d_gene: NA
abundance: NA
j_gene: TRBJ2-7
v_gene: TRBV2
CDR3aa: CASIILLGEQYF
CDR3nt: TGTGCCAGCATAATACTCCTAGGCGAGCAGTACTTC

d_gene: TRBD2
abundance: once
j_gene: TRBJ2-3
v_gene: TRBV15
CDR3aa: CATSREASGGLGADTQYF
CDR3nt: TGTGCCACCAGCAGGGAGGCTAGCGGGGGCCTAGGGGCAGATACGCAGTATTTT

d_gene: NA
abundance: NA
j_gene: TRBJ2-6
v_gene: TRBV12-5
CDR3aa: CASGPTGANVLTF
CDR3nt: TGTGCTAGTGGCCCGACAGGGGCCAACGTCCTGACTTTC

d_gene: NA
abundance: NA
j_gene: TRBJ2-2
v_gene: TRBV11-2
CDR3aa: CASSLEGGTGELFF
CDR3nt: TGTGCCAGCAGCTTAGAAGGGGGCACCGGGGAGCTGTTTTTT

d_gene: NA
abundance: few
j_gene: TRBJ2-7
v_gene: TRBV28
CDR3aa: CASSLTGYEQYF
CDR3nt: TGTGCCAGCAGTTTAACGGGCTACGAGCAGTACTTC

d_gene: NA
abundance: NA
j_gene: TRBJ1-3
v_gene: TRBV11-1
CDR3aa: CASSSYQDSGNTIYF
CDR3nt: TGTGCCAGCAGCTCCTATCAGGACTCTGGAAACACCATATATTTT

d_gene: NA
abundance: NA
j_gene: TRBJ2-7
v_gene: TRBV28
CDR3aa: CATRGNRLSYEQYF
CDR3nt: TGTGCCACCAGAGGTAACAGGCTGTCCTACGAGCAGTACTTC

d_gene: NA
abundance: NA
j_gene: TRBJ1-2
v_gene: TRBV23-1
CDR3aa: CASSQKRRWRRPSKGYTF
CDR3nt: TGCGCCAGCAGTCAAAAAAGAAGATGGAGACGGCCCTCTAAAGGCTACACCTTC